One and the same sample provided the 4 T cell receptor beta chains below, sequenced in a study of high-grade serous ovarian cancer treatment subgroups. The tumor samples were collected prior to definitive surgery or chemotherapy. This table comes from immunoSEQ multiplex PCR, and its TCRdb copy is limited to in-frame clones, with some not included. The sample shows approximately 10,000 clones, approximately 75% of them seen only once. Sequencing was carried out using tumor tissue. The receptors here all came from a human donor with high-grade serous ovarian cancer.

The chain combines TRBV7-6 with TRBJ2-7, with 10 bases fitting TRBD1. Germline V gives CDR1 SGHVS, CDR2 FNYEAQ. CDR3 size: 14 residues. V was clipped by 5 bases and J by 2 bases; unmatched bases: 3. CDR3 amino acids: CASSPGTGAYEQYF. As DNA, the CDR3 is TGTGCCAGCAGCCCAGGGACAGGGGCCTACGAGCAGTACTTC.

For this clone: The sample carries other DNA sequences with the same CDR3. The V gene is TRBV2, the J gene TRBJ2-7; D uncertain. The CDR3 runs 13 residues. V was pared by 10 bases and J by 3 bases, with 16 bases between. Germline lookup yields CDR1 SNHLY and CDR2 FYNNEI. CDR3 coding DNA: TGTGCCACCGGCGGTACAGAGGTCTACGAGCAGTACTTC. Its protein product is CATGGTEVYEQYF.

The chain has TRBV28 and TRBJ2-7, with D possibly TRBD2 on 5 matching bases. Germline CDR1 reads MDHEN; CDR2 reads SYDVKM. With 5 bases removed from V and 3 bases from J, the gap between germline ends came to 11 bases. This CDR3 is built from 13 residues. The CDR3, as DNA: TGTGCCAGCAGTATCGCGGGCTACTACGAGCAGTACTTC. It specifies CASSIAGYYEQYF. Filled out from reference TRBV28 and TRBJ2-7, the complete variable domain reads DVKVTQSSRYLVKRTGEKVFLECVQDMDHENMFWYRQDPGLGLRLIYFSYDVKMKEKGDIPEGYSVSREKKERFSLILESASTNQTSMYLCASSIAGYYEQYFGPGTRLTVT.

The gene calls are TRBV18 and TRBJ2-7; 9 bases are a match to TRBD1. The CDR3 runs to 14 residues. Germline lookup yields CDR1 KGHSH and CDR2 LQKENI. V lost 6 bases and J lost 3; bases outside the gene matches: 6. CDR3: CASSQGTGNYEQYF. Written as DNA, the CDR3 is TGTGCCAGCTCCCAAGGGACAGGGAACTACGAGCAGTACTTC.